These 19 T cell receptor beta chains were sequenced from one sample in a study of response to subunit inactivated influenza vaccine. TCRdb reanalysed the RT-PCR reads using MiXCR and keeps one entry per CDR3 protein. The repertoire holds hundreds of thousands of distinct CDR3 sequences, with 7.6% as singletons. The sample in question was PBMCs from blood, obtained roughly 24 months after vaccination. All receptors come from a man aged 45-69 years who received an inactivated influenza vaccine.

This clonotype appeared a few times. In DNA form, the CDR3 reads TGTGCCAGCAGCTCCCGACTAGCGGGAGCCAACGAGCAGTACTTC. Its protein is CASSSRLAGANEQYF. V usage is TRBV7-8 and J usage is TRBJ2-7, with TRBD2 matching 12 bases. Trimming cost V 4 bases and J 5 bases; bases outside gene matches: 6. CDR3 length: 15 amino acids. The V gene's germline CDR1 is SGHVS and CDR2 FQNEAQ.

This clonotype was detected many times. The chain uses TRBV4-2 and TRBJ2-1; D gene uncertain. V was pared by 0 bases and J by 7 bases, with 13 bases between. There are 15 residues in the CDR3. Per germline, CDR1 LGHNA and CDR2 YNFKEQ. CDR3 in amino acids: CASSQEVLQPNEQFF. The CDR3 DNA sequence: TGTGCCAGCAGCCAAGAGGTCCTGCAACCGAATGAGCAGTTCTTC.

The V and J genes are TRBV5-1 and TRBJ1-1; maybe TRBD1 (5 bases). The CDR3 extends over 12 amino acids. V gave up 6 bases and J gave up 4 bases, with 10 bases separating them. The V gene's germline CDR1 is SGHRS and CDR2 YFSETQ. This chain's CDR3 is CASKAGTTEAFF. In nucleotides, the CDR3 is TGCGCCAGCAAGGCAGGGACCACTGAAGCTTTCTTT.

Note on this clonotype: Being one base from a much bigger clone, this may be a read error. V usage is TRBV5-1 and J usage is TRBJ1-2; perhaps TRBD1 as D (5 bases). The V end was cut by 2 bases, the J end by 5 bases, with 13 bases between. The CDR3 runs 14 residues. Germline V gene sequence: CDR1 SGHRS, CDR2 YFSETQ. CDR3 region: CASSFQGIAYGYTF. Here the CDR3 DNA reads TGCGCCAGCAGCTTCCAGGGCATAGCGTATGGCTACACCTTC. Together with reference TRBV5-1 and TRBJ1-2, the CDR3 gives the full variable domain: KAGVTQTPRYLIKTRGQQVTLSCSPISGHRSVSWYQQTPGQGLQFLFEYFSETQRNKGNFPGRFSGRQFSNSRSEMNVSTLELGDSALYLCASSFQGIAYGYTFGSGTRLTVV.

The chain joins TRBV4-3 to TRBJ2-3, with D perhaps TRBD1 (5 bases). V was shortened by 3 bases and J by 4 bases, with 17 bases between the two germline ends. Germline loops: CDR1 LGHNA, CDR2 YSLEER. This CDR3 comprises 16 residues. CDR3 nucleotide sequence: TGCGCCAGCAGCCAGGCTCGACAGTATAGGTCAGATACGCAGTATTTT. Translation: CASSQARQYRSDTQYF.

V and J are TRBV2 and TRBJ1-5, with D maybe TRBD1 (5 bases). The germline V gene encodes CDR1 SNHLY and CDR2 FYNNEI. CDR3 length: 14 residues. V gave up 3 bases and J gave up 5 bases, with 11 bases separating them. This CDR3 reads CASSDGQGYQPQHF. The DNA for the CDR3 is TGTGCCAGCAGTGACGGGCAGGGCTATCAGCCCCAGCATTTT.

CDR3 nucleotides: TGTGCCAGCAGCTTAACTGGGACAGTCGAAAAACTGTTTTTT. Translation gives CASSLTGTVEKLFF. The chain recombines TRBV7-2 with TRBJ1-4, with 7 bases matching TRBD1. CDR3 length: 14 residues. The V gene's germline CDR1 is SGHTA and CDR2 FQGNSA. Trimming at V came to 2 bases and at J to 8 bases, leaving 5 bases not matched to a gene.

This clonotype has a count of ten or more. This chain connects TRBV7-9 to TRBJ2-3; tentative D call: TRBD2 (7 bases). V lost 6 bases to trimming and J lost 4 bases, with 20 bases between them. The germline V gene has CDR1 SEHNR and CDR2 FQNEAQ (reference sequence). This CDR3 contains 16 residues. Here the CDR3 DNA reads TGTGCCAGCAGAACAGAAGGGGGGGGAGCGGCAGATACGCAGTATTTT. Its translation: CASRTEGGGAADTQYF.

The V and J genes are TRBV3-1 and TRBJ1-2, with D tentatively TRBD1 (6 bases). This CDR3 has 13 amino acids. Per the germline V gene, CDR1 is LGHDT and CDR2 is YNNKEL (reference sequence). Trimming removed 4 bases at V and 6 bases at J, with 12 bases between. CDR3 sequence: CASSPRRGDGYTF. CDR3 DNA sequence: TGTGCCAGCAGCCCCCGGAGGGGGGATGGCTACACCTTC. Looking up the rest from reference TRBV3-1 and TRBJ1-2 gives the full variable domain: DTAVSQTPKYLVTQMGNDKSIKCEQNLGHDTMYWYKQDSKKFLKIMFSYNNKELIINETVPNRFSPKSPDKAHLNLHINSLELGDSAVYFCASSPRRGDGYTFGSGTRLTVV.

Only a few counts were recorded for this clonotype. The V and J genes are TRBV3-1 and TRBJ2-1; TRBD2 aligns across 9 bases. V shed 2 bases and J 7 bases; nucleotides not matched to a gene: 12. The CDR3 runs 17 residues. Germline assignment: CDR1 LGHDT and CDR2 YNNKEL (reference sequence). This chain's CDR3 is CASSQTAAGGAINEQFF. The CDR3 DNA sequence: TGTGCCAGCAGCCAAACCGCTGCGGGGGGGGCTATAAATGAGCAGTTCTTC.

The table lists this clonotype with many counts. V is TRBV7-9 and J is TRBJ1-1; D unclear. The CDR3 contains 12 residues. The germline V and J ends were trimmed by 5 bases and 0 bases, with 4 bases remaining between them. Per the germline V gene, CDR1 is SEHNR and CDR2 is FQNEAQ (reference sequence). CDR3 DNA: TGTGCCAGCAGCCGGATGAACACTGAAGCTTTCTTT. Translating gives CASSRMNTEAFF.

This chain connects TRBV11-2 to TRBJ2-2, with 9 bases that match TRBD2. The CDR3 spans 17 residues. Germline V gives CDR1 SGHAT, CDR2 FQNNGV. Losses at the gene ends were 1 base for V and 7 bases for J; bases not matched to a gene: 10. The CDR3 DNA sequence: TGTGCCAGCAGCTTAGTTGGCCGGCTAGCGGGGATCGGGGAGCTGTTTTTT. Translated, it gives CASSLVGRLAGIGELFF.

In this sample, this clonotype turned up many times. This chain connects TRBV11-2 to TRBJ2-5, with 7 positions matching TRBD1. From germline, CDR1 is SGHAT and CDR2 FQNNGV. CDR3 length equals 16 residues. The trim removed 5 bases at V and 1 base at J, leaving 10 bases unmatched. The CDR3 reads CASSRSGTAPQETQYF. The CDR3 DNA reads TGTGCCAGCAGCCGTTCCGGGACAGCACCCCAAGAGACCCAGTACTTC.

This chain connects TRBV20-1 to TRBJ2-2; no definite D call. In germline, CDR1 is DFQATT, CDR2 SNEGSKA (reference sequence). Trimming took off 6 bases at V and 5 bases at J, with 7 bases between the two ends. This CDR3 has 11 residues. In DNA form, the CDR3 reads TGCAGTGCAAAAAAGACCGGGGAGCTGTTTTTT. As protein: CSAKKTGELFF.

This clonotype was seen a few times. CDR3: CASSGPRDRGETQYF. The CDR3 coding sequence is TGTGCCAGCAGTGGTCCGAGGGACCGAGGGGAGACCCAGTACTTC. This sequence joins TRBV25-1 and TRBJ2-5; either TRBD1 or TRBD2 may supply D (5 bases each). This CDR3 is 15 amino acids long. Trimming removed 4 bases from V and 5 bases from J, with 17 bases in between. CDR1 and CDR2 (germline): MGHDK, SYGVNS.

This clonotype has at least ten counts. This sequence joins TRBV5-1 and TRBJ2-1, with TRBD2 matching 13 bases. The CDR3 is 15 residues long. Unmatched junction bases numbered 8, after V lost 4 bases and J lost 10 bases. Looked up from germline, CDR1 is SGHRS and CDR2 is YFSETQ. Here the CDR3 DNA reads TGCGCCAGCAGCAGCGGACTAGCGGGAGTGTACGAGCAGTTCTTC. This codes for CASSSGLAGVYEQFF.

This clonotype was counted between two and nine times. The chain has TRBV7-2 and TRBJ2-7, with unresolved D. V lost 8 bases and J 2 bases, leaving 22 bases between the germline ends. The CDR3 consists of 16 residues. The germline CDR1 and CDR2 sequences are SGHTA and FQGNSA. CDR3 nucleotides: TGTGCCAGCGCCCCCTTACCAAGGCAGGTCACCTACGAGCAGTACTTC. Translated, it gives CASAPLPRQVTYEQYF.

CDR3 region: CASSSYSKETQYF. In DNA form, the CDR3 reads TGTGCCAGCAGCTCTTACTCAAAAGAGACCCAGTACTTC. This sequence joins TRBV7-9 and TRBJ2-5; D ambiguous. Germline loops: CDR1 SEHNR, CDR2 FQNEAQ (reference sequence). V lost 4 bases to trimming and J lost 3 bases, with 9 bases between them. The CDR3 is 13 amino acids. The full variable domain, with the rest looked up from reference TRBV7-9 and TRBJ2-5, is DTGVSQNPRHKITKRGQNVTFRCDPISEHNRLYWYRQTLGQGPEFLTYFQNEAQLEKSRLLSDRFSAERPKGSFSTLEIQRTEQGDSAMYLCASSSYSKETQYFGPGTRLLVL.

The chain combines TRBV12-3 or TRBV12-4 with TRBJ2-7, with D perhaps TRBD1 or TRBD2 (6 bases each). This CDR3 is built from 14 residues. V was cut by 2 bases and J by 3 bases, with 11 bases left in between. CDR3 sequence (DNA): TGTGCCAGCAGTTTATCGGGGGCAGACTACGAGCAGTACTTC. Its protein product is CASSLSGADYEQYF.